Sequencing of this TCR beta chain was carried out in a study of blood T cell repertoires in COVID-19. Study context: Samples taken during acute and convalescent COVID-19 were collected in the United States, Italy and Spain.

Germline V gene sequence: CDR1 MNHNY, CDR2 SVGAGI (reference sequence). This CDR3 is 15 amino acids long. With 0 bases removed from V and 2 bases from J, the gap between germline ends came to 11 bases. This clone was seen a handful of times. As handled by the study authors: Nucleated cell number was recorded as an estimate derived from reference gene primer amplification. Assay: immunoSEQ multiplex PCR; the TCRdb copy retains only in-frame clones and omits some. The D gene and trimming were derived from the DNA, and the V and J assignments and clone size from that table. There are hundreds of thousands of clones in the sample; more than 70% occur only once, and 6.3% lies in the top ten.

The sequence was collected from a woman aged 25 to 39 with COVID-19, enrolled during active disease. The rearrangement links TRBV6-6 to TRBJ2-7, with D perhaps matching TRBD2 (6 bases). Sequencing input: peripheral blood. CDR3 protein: CASSYSVRGAYEQYF. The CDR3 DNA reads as TGTGCCAGCAGTTACTCGGTCCGCGGGGCCTACGAGCAGTACTTC.